These 27 T cell receptor beta chains share one sample of origin, sequenced in a study of T cells after yellow fever vaccination. In TCRdb, the 5' RACE reads were re-called with MiXCR into one record per CDR3 protein. The table includes under 700,000 distinct CDR3 sequences, around a sixth detected once. Sequencing used PBMCs, obtained around 5 days after the first yellow fever vaccination. These receptors were collected from a man in his late teens or twenties who received the YFV17D yellow fever vaccine.

The rearrangement links TRBV27 to TRBJ1-6; possible D gene TRBD1, 5 bases. V shed 5 bases and J shed 7 bases, with 24 bases lying between them. This CDR3 has 18 amino acids. Germline CDR1 MNHEY, CDR2 SMNVEV (reference sequence). The CDR3 sequence: CASSPGALGYKGNSPLHF. The CDR3, as DNA: TGTGCCAGCAGTCCTGGGGCGTTAGGCTATAAGGGGAATTCACCCCTCCACTTT.

The chain couples TRBV4-1 to TRBJ2-1; 13 nucleotides line up with TRBD2. This CDR3 contains 17 residues. CDR1 MGHRA and CDR2 YSYEKL come from the germline V gene. J lost 7 bases, V lost 1 base, and 7 bases had no gene match. The CDR3 nucleotides are TGCGCCAGCAGCCAAGGCCCAATGGGACTAGCGGGGAATGAGCAGTTCTTC. Amino acids: CASSQGPMGLAGNEQFF.

This clonotype was seen a handful of times. The V gene is TRBV7-9, the J gene TRBJ1-4; perhaps TRBD1 as D (5 bases). Germline V lookup: CDR1 SEHNR, CDR2 FQNEAQ (reference sequence). The CDR3 is 13 amino acids. V gave up 4 bases and J gave up 7 bases, with 10 bases separating them. The chain's CDR3 is CASSSSGSEKLFF. DNA of the CDR3: TGTGCCAGCAGCTCCTCAGGGAGTGAAAAACTGTTTTTT.

This clonotype has just a few counts. The rearrangement joins TRBV6-2 or TRBV6-3 to TRBJ2-5; D gene unclear. Trimming cost V 2 bases and J 5 bases, with 9 bases left between them. CDR1 is MNHEY and CDR2 is SVGEGT in the germline V gene. The length of the CDR3 is 13 residues. The CDR3 region is CASSYGPGETQYF. The CDR3 DNA is TGTGCCAGCAGTTACGGGCCTGGGGAGACCCAGTACTTC.

There are a few counts of this clonotype. The chain employs TRBV12-3 or TRBV12-4 and TRBJ1-5; D ambiguous. Trimming removed 5 bases from V and 6 bases from J, with 14 bases in between. The CDR3 runs 14 residues. In DNA, the CDR3 is TGTGCCAGCAGTACCCCCCCCTTGGGTCAGCCCCAGCATTTT. It encodes CASSTPPLGQPQHF.

CDR3 sequence reads: CASGARSNTGELFF. CDR3 DNA sequence: TGCGCCAGCGGAGCCCGGTCTAACACCGGGGAGCTGTTTTTT. This chain joins TRBV5-1 and TRBJ2-2; no clear D gene. Germline lookup yields CDR1 SGHRS and CDR2 YFSETQ. The V and J ends lost 7 bases and 2 bases respectively, with 12 bases between them. CDR3 size: 14 residues.

Only a few counts were recorded for this clonotype. J is TRBJ2-1 and V is TRBV3-1; D gene ambiguous. V gave up 4 bases and J gave up 10 bases, with 17 bases separating them. This CDR3 spans 14 amino acids. Germline V lookup: CDR1 LGHDT, CDR2 YNNKEL (reference sequence). As DNA, the CDR3 is TGTGCCAGCAGCCCTTTTAACCTGGTTTGGGAGCAGTTCTTC. As protein: CASSPFNLVWEQFF.

V usage is TRBV7-2 and J usage is TRBJ1-4; D might be TRBD1 (6 bases). The V end was cut by 3 bases, the J end by 7 bases, with 21 bases between. There are 17 residues in the CDR3. Germline CDR1 is SGHTA and CDR2 is FQGNSA. The DNA of the CDR3 is TGTGCCAGCAGCTTTTCAACAGGGAGCATGTGGGGTGAAAAACTGTTTTTT. It is translated as CASSFSTGSMWGEKLFF.

This clonotype occurred many times. The J gene is TRBJ2-3, the V gene TRBV7-9, with a weak D call TRBD2 (6 bases). The germline CDR1 and CDR2 sequences are SEHNR and FQNEAQ (reference sequence). This CDR3 has 14 amino acids. Trimming cost V 5 bases and J 6 bases, with 15 bases left between them. Here the CDR3 reads CASSPGRGGDTQYF. In nucleotides, the CDR3 is TGTGCCAGCAGCCCCGGGCGGGGTGGCGATACGCAGTATTTT.

This chain connects TRBV7-9 to TRBJ2-1, with 8 bases lining up with TRBD1. The V segment lost 5 bases and the J segment 5 bases; nucleotides outside the gene matches: 8. Looked up from germline, CDR1 is SEHNR and CDR2 is FQNEAQ (reference sequence). The CDR3 runs to 15 residues. The CDR3 loop is CASSPVDRANNEQFF. The CDR3 DNA follows: TGTGCCAGCAGCCCCGTGGACAGGGCCAACAATGAGCAGTTCTTC.

This clonotype occurred a few times. This sequence joins TRBV7-9 and TRBJ1-5, with D hard to call. V was shortened by 5 bases and J by 2 bases, with 10 bases between the two germline ends. The CDR3 has 14 amino acids. Germline V lookup: CDR1 SEHNR, CDR2 FQNEAQ (reference sequence). The CDR3 nucleotides read TGTGCCAGCAGCGCTCAGGTCGGCAATCAGCCCCAGCATTTT. Translation: CASSAQVGNQPQHF.

This clonotype has a count of ten or more. This sequence joins TRBV19 and TRBJ1-5; D is undetermined. The CDR3 contains 14 residues. Germline V gene lookup returns CDR1 LNHDA and CDR2 SQIVND (reference sequence). With 4 bases removed from V and 9 bases from J, the gap between germline ends came to 16 bases. The DNA of the CDR3 is TGTGCCAGTAGTACAGGACCTTTGCGGTTGCCCCAGCATTTT. Amino acid sequence: CASSTGPLRLPQHF.

The rearrangement links TRBV20-1 to TRBJ2-2; TRBD1 agrees at 7 bases. Germline V gene data show CDR1 as DFQATT and CDR2 as SNEGSKA (reference sequence). V shed 0 bases, J shed 4 bases, and the junction held 11 bases outside the gene matches. This CDR3 comprises 17 residues. The CDR3 DNA follows: TGCAGTGCTAGAGATGCCCGACAGGGCGGAGTCACCGGGGAGCTGTTTTTT. Encoded protein: CSARDARQGGVTGELFF.

J is TRBJ2-1 and V is TRBV4-3; 8 bases map to TRBD2. The V gene's germline CDR1 is LGHNA and CDR2 YSLEER. The CDR3 is made up of 17 amino acids. The ends lost 0 bases at V and 10 bases at J; junction bases unmatched: 14. The CDR3 loop is CASSQDTTFGGAVEQFF. Written as DNA, the CDR3 is TGCGCCAGCAGCCAAGATACGACTTTCGGGGGGGCCGTAGAGCAGTTCTTC.

The gene calls are TRBV6-2 or TRBV6-3 and TRBJ1-2, with no clear D. The length of the CDR3 is 14 residues. Per germline, CDR1 MNHEY and CDR2 SVGEGT. The V end was cut by 3 bases, the J end by 3 bases, with 11 bases between. The CDR3 protein is CASSYSRTYYGYTF. The CDR3 DNA is TGTGCCAGCAGTTATTCTAGGACGTACTATGGCTACACCTTC.

This clonotype appeared many times. The V and J genes are TRBV4-2 and TRBJ2-2, with D uncertain. V lost 1 base and J 6 bases, leaving 15 bases between the germline ends. CDR1 and CDR2 from the germline V gene are LGHNA and YNFKEQ. CDR3 length: 16 residues. CDR3 bases: TGTGCCAGCAGCCAAGTTCCTAGTAGATTCGCCGGGGAGCTGTTTTTT. Protein: CASSQVPSRFAGELFF.

This chain connects TRBV5-4 to TRBJ2-1; 7 bases are shared with TRBD2. V shed 4 bases, J shed 9 bases, and the junction held 4 bases outside the gene matches. There are 12 residues in the CDR3. Germline lookup yields CDR1 SGHNT and CDR2 YYREEE (reference sequence). CDR3 residues: CASSVWGGEQFF. The CDR3 DNA reads as TGTGCCAGCAGCGTATGGGGGGGTGAGCAGTTCTTC.

CDR3 sequence reads: CAISEGKTSGRYNEQFF. The CDR3 region has the DNA TGTGCCATCAGTGAGGGAAAGACTAGCGGGCGATACAATGAGCAGTTCTTC. The chain couples TRBV10-3 to TRBJ2-1; 10 bases map to TRBD2. Germline V gene data show CDR1 as ENHRY and CDR2 as SYGVKD. Trimming removed 2 bases from V and 4 bases from J; junction bases left unmatched: 8. This CDR3 is 17 amino acids long.

The table lists this clonotype with a few counts. DNA for the CDR3: TGCGCCAGCAGCTTACCCGGGCAGTACGTC. As protein: CASSLPGQYV. V and J are TRBV5-1 and TRBJ2-7; D is undetermined. Germline V CDR1 and CDR2: SGHRS, YFSETQ. The ends were cut back, 2 bases at V and 9 bases at J, with 6 bases in the middle. This CDR3 is 10 amino acids long.

This chain uses TRBV29-1 with TRBJ1-1; TRBD1 is a possible D gene (6 bases). V was pared by 6 bases and J by 0 bases, with 14 bases between. This CDR3 is 14 amino acids long. Germline V gene data show CDR1 as SQVTM and CDR2 as ANQGSEA. CDR3 sequence: CSVVGDMMNTEAFF. The CDR3 nucleotides are TGCAGCGTCGTTGGGGACATGATGAACACTGAAGCTTTCTTT.

This clonotype was recorded only once. J is TRBJ2-5 and V is TRBV18, with 11 bases aligning to TRBD2. V lost 6 bases and J lost 0; bases outside the gene matches: 9. The CDR3 contains 17 residues. The germline gives CDR1 KGHSH, CDR2 LQKENI. The CDR3 DNA is TGTGCCAGCTCGCCCGGGACTAGCGGAGTGTACCAAGAGACCCAGTACTTC. Encoded protein: CASSPGTSGVYQETQYF.

This chain uses TRBV27 with TRBJ2-2, with TRBD1 matching over 10 bases. The CDR3 totals 16 residues. V trimming: 5 bases; J trimming: 4 bases; junction bases outside the gene matches: 7. Per germline, CDR1 MNHEY and CDR2 SMNVEV (reference sequence). The CDR3 protein is CASSITGTGVTGELFF. The CDR3, as DNA: TGTGCCAGCAGTATCACCGGGACAGGGGTCACCGGGGAGCTGTTTTTT.

In this sample, this clonotype turned up many times. The V gene is TRBV12-3 or TRBV12-4, the J gene TRBJ1-5, with D maybe TRBD1 (5 bases). The CDR3 contains 13 residues. Between the trimmed V and J ends, which lost 5 bases and 8 bases, there was a span of 13 bases. The CDR3 DNA is TGTGCCAGCAGTCTAGACAGCCAAAAGCCCCAGCATTTT. Translated: CASSLDSQKPQHF.

J is TRBJ2-3 and V is TRBV5-1; D may correspond to TRBD1 or TRBD2 (5 bases each). This CDR3 is built from 15 residues. The germline gives CDR1 SGHRS, CDR2 YFSETQ. Trimming pared 4 bases from V and 6 bases from J, leaving 18 bases between. The CDR3 protein is CASSLPSGAADTQYF. CDR3 sequence (DNA): TGCGCCAGCAGCCTCCCGTCCGGGGCTGCGGATACGCAGTATTTT.

The chain combines TRBV6-2 or TRBV6-3 with TRBJ2-1, with 7 positions matching TRBD2. Germline CDR1 reads MNHEY; CDR2 reads SVGEGT. This CDR3 is 16 amino acids long. V shed 2 bases and J 0 bases; nucleotides not matched to a gene: 4. In DNA, the CDR3 is TGTGCCAGCAGTTACCTAGGCGGGAGCTCCTACAATGAGCAGTTCTTC. It is translated as CASSYLGGSSYNEQFF.

The chain carries TRBV7-8 and TRBJ1-2, with a tentative D call TRBD1 (5 bases). The V end was cut by 0 bases, the J end by 8 bases, with 13 bases between. Germline V gene lookup returns CDR1 SGHVS and CDR2 FQNEAQ. The CDR3 extends over 14 amino acids. The CDR3 nucleotides are TGTGCCAGCAGCTTAGCGGGGACGGGTTTCGGCTACACCTTC. It is translated as CASSLAGTGFGYTF.

In its sample, this clonotype was seen a few times. V usage is TRBV12-3 or TRBV12-4 and J usage is TRBJ2-2, with D perhaps being TRBD1 or TRBD2 (5 bases each). V was shortened by 5 bases and J by 9 bases, with 22 bases between the two germline ends. This CDR3 region has 16 residues. CDR3 amino acids: CASSPRVVGDQRELFF. CDR3 nucleotide sequence: TGTGCCAGCAGTCCAAGAGTCGTGGGGGATCAAAGGGAGCTGTTTTTT.